By share, the clone carrying this TCR beta chain counts as medium-sized. Its antigen remains unidentified. These data originate in a study of vaccination and CD4 T cells after COVID-19. Overall study context: Median draw time for post-COVID samples was approximately 94 days post-diagnosis (range 35 to 161). The stimulus for the cells was overlapping spike peptides derived from SARS-CoV-2, HCoV-NL63, HCoV-OC43 and HCoV-229E.

The treatment is: roughly 11-day PBMC culture with coronavirus spike peptide pools or control peptides (ViraFEST assay). ViraFEST used peptide pools to expand antigen-specific T cells before TCR sequencing. Researchers used the Oncomine TCR Beta short-read assay to sequence DNA from cultured CD4+ T cells. In this case, cultured CD4+ T cells provided the extracted genomic DNA. MiXCR, applied by TCRdb to the PCR reads, yields one record per CDR3 protein. The data hold over 10,000 distinct CDR3 sequences, with about 45% observed a single time. Deletions cut 3 bases from V and 5 bases from J, with 13 bases between. CDR1 and CDR2 (germline): SEHNR, FQNEAQ (reference sequence). CDR3 size: 14 residues.

The sample consisted of CD4+ T cells from blood, cultured in vitro. The TCR originated in a human donor who had recovered from COVID-19. This chain links TRBV7-9 with TRBJ1-1; D perhaps matches TRBD1 (5 bases). DNA of the CDR3: TGTGCCAGCAGCTTCTTGGACAAGGAGACTGAAGCTTTCTTT. Translated, it gives CASSFLDKETEAFF.